This TCR beta chain was documented in a study of T cell responses to AZD1222 COVID-19 vaccine. The CDR3 is made up of 14 amino acids. Germline V gene lookup returns CDR1 MNHEY and CDR2 SMNVEV (reference sequence). V shed 8 bases and J shed 0 bases, with 13 bases lying between them. Produced via immunoSEQ multiplex PCR; TCRdb's table is partial and in-frame only. This sample has 100,000 to 150,000 clones, with roughly 84% found just once. The sample here was peripheral blood, taken on day 0 of AZD1222 vaccination. J is TRBJ1-1 and V is TRBV27; D ambiguous. This TCR was sampled from an adult in good health. The CDR3 region has the DNA TGTGCCAGCGCCCTCGGATTCATGAACACTGAAGCTTTCTTT. The encoded protein is CASALGFMNTEAFF.